The sequence of this T cell receptor (beta chain) was determined in a study of blood T cell repertoires in COVID-19. Study summary: Samples taken during acute and convalescent COVID-19 were collected in the United States, Italy and Spain.

Data came from immunoSEQ multiplex PCR; TCRdb stores just in-frame clones and leaves some out. The sample has 20,000 to 25,000 clones, 80% to 90% seen once. Sequenced: peripheral blood. This sequence originates from a woman of 80 years or more with active or convalescent COVID-19.

CDR3 region: CASSLKGPYSNQPQHF. DNA for the CDR3: TGTGCCAGCAGTTTAAAGGGGCCTTATAGCAATCAGCCCCAGCATTTT. The chain links TRBV27 to TRBJ1-5; possible D gene TRBD1, 5 bases. Germline-derived CDR1 and CDR2 are MNHEY and SMNVEV (reference sequence). The CDR3 loop spans 16 amino acids. V dropped 2 bases and J dropped 0 bases, with 11 bases sitting between them.